This TCR beta chain was retrieved from a study of vaccination and CD4 T cells after COVID-19. This CDR3 contains 16 residues. The V and J ends lost 4 bases and 4 bases respectively, with 20 bases between them. Germline V lookup: CDR1 SEHNR, CDR2 FQNEAQ (reference sequence). The sample's treatment: roughly 11-day PBMC culture with coronavirus spike peptide pools or control peptides (ViraFEST assay). Researchers used the Oncomine TCR Beta short-read assay to sequence DNA from cultured CD4+ T cells. Each CDR3 protein is one row after TCRdb ran MiXCR on the PCR reads. This sample yields about 20,000 distinct CDR3 sequences, of which under 70% are seen a single time; approximately 8% belongs to the top ten. Details on this clonotype: Its target is unknown.

Sequencing used CD4+ T cells from blood, cultured in vitro. This sequence joins TRBV7-9 and TRBJ2-7; D possibly matches TRBD1 or TRBD2 (6 bases each). The TCR originated in a human donor who had recovered from COVID-19. The CDR3 sequence: CASSSEGVLAAYEQYF. CDR3 in DNA: TGTGCCAGCAGCTCGGAGGGGGTTTTAGCCGCATACGAGCAGTACTTC.